This TCR beta chain was observed in a study of shared clonotypes between healthy human individuals. Study observations and caveats: Rarefaction gave evidence that sorted-subset sequencing remained incomplete despite large depth.

Comment on this clone: Its antigen is not identified.

Sequenced by immunoSEQ multiplex PCR; TCRdb stores in-frame clones only, minus some. The sample lists about 710,000 clones; around 77% were seen once. The source is a woman aged 25 to 39 in good health. Sequenced sample: memory CD4+ T cells sorted from blood. Indicated subset: CD45RA-negative fraction.

CDR3 coding DNA: TGTGCCAGTACAGCACAGGGGGCCGACAATGAGCAGTTCTTC. This gives the protein CASTAQGADNEQFF. This chain connects TRBV19 to TRBJ2-1, with 9 bases matching TRBD1. The CDR3 length is 14 residues. The V segment lost 7 bases and the J segment 5 bases; nucleotides outside the gene matches: 6. CDR1 and CDR2 from the germline V gene are LNHDA and SQIVND (reference sequence).